What follows are 24 T cell receptor beta chains derived from one specimen sequenced in a study of somatic mutations in cytotoxic T cells in rheumatoid arthritis. The method was immunoSEQ multiplex PCR; TCRdb's version includes in-frame clones alone and lacks a portion of them. Here the sample spans 9,000 to 13,000 clones, 65% to 80% being singletons. Input material: CD8+ T cells sorted from blood. The receptors originated from an adult with rheumatoid arthritis.

The V and J genes are TRBV4-2 and TRBJ2-7; D is unresolved. Trimming removed 6 bases from V and 3 bases from J, with 15 bases in between. The CDR3 spans 14 residues. Germline assignment: CDR1 LGHNA and CDR2 YNFKEQ. The CDR3 is CASSPPMAIYEQYF. The CDR3 DNA reads as TGTGCCAGCAGTCCACCGATGGCCATCTACGAGCAGTACTTC.

This clone was counted only a few times. The chain has TRBV4-2 and TRBJ2-7; 9 bases line up with TRBD2. V was pared by 2 bases and J by 2 bases, with 4 bases of the junction left unmatched. The germline CDR1 and CDR2 sequences are LGHNA and YNFKEQ. This CDR3 is 15 amino acids long. As DNA, the CDR3 is TGTGCCAGCAGCCAACGACTAGCGGCCACCTACGAGCAGTACTTC. Protein sequence: CASSQRLAATYEQYF.

This clone was seen more than once but under ten times. The rearrangement links TRBV5-8 to TRBJ1-2; D gene uncertain. The CDR3 extends over 11 amino acids. Germline CDR1 and CDR2: SGHTS and YDEGEE. With 0 bases removed from V and 7 bases from J, the gap between germline ends came to 4 bases. The CDR3, as DNA: TGTGCCAGCAGCTTGGCCCCTGGCTACACCTTC. This encodes CASSLAPGYTF.

The chain employs TRBV7-7 and TRBJ2-1; 9 nucleotides align to TRBD2. CDR1 SSHAT and CDR2 FNYEAQ come from the germline V gene (reference sequence). The CDR3 sequence is 13 residues long. The V segment lost 5 bases and the J segment 6 bases; nucleotides outside the gene matches: 2. The CDR3: CASSRTSVNEQFF. The CDR3 coding sequence is TGTGCCAGCAGCAGGACTAGCGTCAATGAGCAGTTCTTC. The full variable domain, completed using reference TRBV7-7 and TRBJ2-1, is GAGVSQSPRYKVTKRGQDVTLRCDPISSHATLYWYQQALGQGPEFLTYFNYEAQPDKSGLPSDRFSAERPEGSISTLTIQRTEQRDSAMYRCASSRTSVNEQFFGPGTRLTVL.

This clone was seen more than once but under ten times. This chain links TRBV4-1 with TRBJ1-6; D is possibly TRBD1 (5 bases). Germline V gene sequence: CDR1 MGHRA, CDR2 YSYEKL. This CDR3 contains 15 residues. Trimming cost V 5 bases and J 0 bases, with 8 bases left between them. The CDR3 coding sequence is TGCGCCAGCAGCGGGGCGGACTCCTATAATTCACCCCTCCACTTT. Its protein is CASSGADSYNSPLHF.

Remarks on this clone: The junction differs from germline at one of its ends, possibly a read error. This sequence joins TRBV11-2 and TRBJ1-1; D remains unclear. The CDR3 extends over 13 amino acids. Germline V gene sequence: CDR1 SGHAT, CDR2 FQNNGV. CDR3 residues: CASSLTANTEASF. CDR3 nucleotides: TGTGCCAGCAGCTTAACAGCGAACACTGAAGCTTCCTTT.

This clone was picked up one time. The genes are TRBV11-2 and TRBJ2-7; D gene ambiguous. Germline CDR1 SGHAT, CDR2 FQNNGV. Trimming pared 0 bases from V and 3 bases from J, leaving 9 bases between. The CDR3 has 14 amino acids. The CDR3 DNA reads TGTGCCAGCAGCTTAGATACCCAATACTACGAGCAGTACTTC. This encodes CASSLDTQYYEQYF.

The gene calls are TRBV19 and TRBJ2-1; 7 nucleotides agree with TRBD1. This CDR3 is 13 amino acids long. V was clipped by 6 bases and J by 10 bases; unmatched bases: 9. Germline lookup yields CDR1 LNHDA and CDR2 SQIVND (reference sequence). The CDR3 here is CASRIQGLGEQFF. CDR3 coding DNA: TGTGCCAGTAGGATACAGGGGCTCGGGGAGCAGTTCTTC.

This clone was observed once. This chain uses TRBV7-9 with TRBJ2-3; D perhaps matches TRBD1 (5 bases). This CDR3 region has 15 residues. Trimming shortened V by 5 bases and J by 0 bases, and 12 bases separated the two germline ends. Germline CDR1 reads SEHNR; CDR2 reads FQNEAQ (reference sequence). The CDR3 here is CASSPGPTSTDTQYF. Written as DNA, the CDR3 is TGTGCCAGCAGCCCAGGGCCTACTAGCACAGATACGCAGTATTTT.

A word on this clone: The same CDR3 can be traced to other DNA sequences in this sample. The V and J genes are TRBV7-9 and TRBJ2-7; D not resolved. The CDR3 spans 12 residues. The ends were cut back, 1 base at V and 4 bases at J, with 5 bases in the middle. Germline V lookup: CDR1 SEHNR, CDR2 FQNEAQ (reference sequence). The CDR3 here is CASSLGSYEQYF. The CDR3 DNA reads as TGTGCCAGCAGCTTAGGGTCTTACGAGCAGTACTTC.

This clone qualifies as medium-sized. The chain joins TRBV28 to TRBJ2-7; D gene ambiguous. Germline-derived CDR1 and CDR2 are MDHEN and SYDVKM. V shed 5 bases and J shed 4 bases, with 15 bases lying between them. CDR3 length: 14 amino acids. Written as DNA, the CDR3 is TGTGCCAGCAGTCCACCCCCCGCCGGGTACGAGCAGTACTTC. Protein: CASSPPPAGYEQYF. The variable domain in full, completed from reference TRBV28 and TRBJ2-7, reads DVKVTQSSRYLVKRTGEKVFLECVQDMDHENMFWYRQDPGLGLRLIYFSYDVKMKEKGDIPEGYSVSREKKERFSLILESASTNQTSMYLCASSPPPAGYEQYFGPGTRLTVT.

The chain recombines TRBV4-1 with TRBJ2-1, with 13 bases lining up with TRBD2. This CDR3 spans 18 amino acids. The germline CDR1 and CDR2 sequences are MGHRA and YSYEKL. The trim removed 3 bases at V and 0 bases at J, leaving 5 bases unmatched. The CDR3 coding sequence is TGCGCCAGCAGCCACCTCACTAGCGGGGGGGCCTCCTACAATGAGCAGTTCTTC. This translates into CASSHLTSGGASYNEQFF.

The rearrangement joins TRBV7-2 to TRBJ2-5; D gene ambiguous. The CDR3 has 13 amino acids. V was cut by 2 bases and J by 0 bases, with 4 bases left in between. Germline lookup yields CDR1 SGHTA and CDR2 FQGNSA. CDR3 region: CASSLPYQETQYF. The DNA for the CDR3 is TGTGCCAGCAGCTTACCGTACCAAGAGACCCAGTACTTC.

The rearrangement links TRBV13 to TRBJ2-2, with 9 bases fitting TRBD2. The V segment lost 5 bases and the J segment 6 bases; nucleotides outside the gene matches: 13. Germline CDR1 PRHDT, CDR2 FYEKMQ (reference sequence). CDR3 length equals 17 residues. The CDR3 DNA reads as TGTGCCAGCAGCCCGGGGGGAAGCGGGGGGCCGTCCGGGGAGCTGTTTTTT. Amino acid sequence: CASSPGGSGGPSGELFF.

The sample holds a few counts of this clone. V usage is TRBV13 and J usage is TRBJ2-7; D remains ambiguous. V was trimmed by 5 bases and J by 6 bases, leaving 8 bases between them. CDR3 length: 11 amino acids. Germline V gene data show CDR1 as PRHDT and CDR2 as FYEKMQ (reference sequence). CDR3 region: CASSLRSEQYF. CDR3 sequence (DNA): TGTGCCAGCAGCCTCCGGAGCGAGCAGTACTTC.

The genes are TRBV4-3 and TRBJ1-1; D unclear. This CDR3 is built from 15 residues. The V gene lost 1 base and the J gene lost 1 base, with 10 bases spanning the gap. CDR1 and CDR2 from the germline V gene are LGHNA and YSLEER. The CDR3 DNA sequence: TGCGCCAGCAGCCAAGGGTACAGTCGGAACACTGAAGCTTTCTTT. Translated: CASSQGYSRNTEAFF.

This clone was observed a handful of times. This chain joins TRBV7-9 and TRBJ1-3, with a weak D call TRBD1 (6 bases). Deletions cut 5 bases from V and 2 bases from J, with 16 bases between. The CDR3 consists of 16 residues. Looked up from germline, CDR1 is SEHNR and CDR2 is FQNEAQ (reference sequence). CDR3 coding DNA: TGTGCCAGCAGCCGCCTCGGGGGGCTGACTGGAAACACCATATATTTT. Encoded protein: CASSRLGGLTGNTIYF.

The chain is built from TRBV4-1 and TRBJ2-7; D is possibly TRBD2 (5 bases). The CDR3 totals 13 residues. V lost 4 bases to trimming and J lost 4 bases, with 11 bases between them. The germline V gene has CDR1 MGHRA and CDR2 YSYEKL. The CDR3 DNA reads TGCGCCAGCAGCCCTGAACGAGGGTACGAGCAGTACTTC. As protein: CASSPERGYEQYF.

The V gene is TRBV2, the J gene TRBJ1-5, with D possibly TRBD1 on 6 matching bases. Trimming pared 6 bases from V and 0 bases from J, leaving 12 bases between. The CDR3 is 15 amino acids. Germline CDR1 is SNHLY and CDR2 is FYNNEI. In DNA form, the CDR3 reads TGTGCCAGCAGCCCGGGACATTATAGCAATCAGCCCCAGCATTTT. As protein: CASSPGHYSNQPQHF.

The V and J genes are TRBV7-9 and TRBJ2-1; D call uncertain. Trimming removed 5 bases at V and 16 bases at J, with 21 bases between. This CDR3 has 13 amino acids. Germline V CDR1 and CDR2: SEHNR, FQNEAQ (reference sequence). The CDR3 DNA is TGTGCCAGCAGCACTAACAACGACATCCCCTCCTTCTTC. Translation: CASSTNNDIPSFF.

The V and J genes are TRBV4-2 and TRBJ1-6; no clear D. Germline-derived CDR1 and CDR2 are LGHNA and YNFKEQ. The CDR3 sequence is 17 residues long. V lost 1 base to trimming and J lost 4 bases, with 14 bases between them. The CDR3 loop is CASSQVTSAEYNSPLHF. The DNA for the CDR3 is TGTGCCAGCAGCCAAGTTACGTCGGCCGAGTATAATTCACCCCTCCACTTT.

This clone occurred once. V is TRBV28 and J is TRBJ2-5; 7 nucleotides agree with TRBD1. CDR3 length equals 13 residues. CDR1 and CDR2 (germline): MDHEN, SYDVKM. After removal of 6 bases from V and 2 bases from J, the junction contained 3 bases not matched to a gene. For the CDR3, the DNA is TGTGCCAGCAGAATCAGGGGGCAAGAGACCCAGTACTTC. This sequence encodes CASRIRGQETQYF. Drawing the rest from reference TRBV28 and TRBJ2-5, the complete variable domain is DVKVTQSSRYLVKRTGEKVFLECVQDMDHENMFWYRQDPGLGLRLIYFSYDVKMKEKGDIPEGYSVSREKKERFSLILESASTNQTSMYLCASRIRGQETQYFGPGTRLLVL.

The chain employs TRBV19 and TRBJ2-2, with unresolved D. The CDR3 is 13 residues long. CDR1 is LNHDA and CDR2 is SQIVND in the germline V gene (reference sequence). V was pared by 1 base and J by 7 bases, with 7 bases between. In DNA form, the CDR3 reads TGTGCCAGTAGTATAGTTTTAGGCGGGGAGCTGTTTTTT. Protein: CASSIVLGGELFF.

The chain uses TRBV7-8 and TRBJ1-2; 10 nucleotides agree with TRBD1. The V gene end was trimmed by 5 bases and the J gene end by 3 bases; junction bases not matched to a gene: 12. The CDR3 is 17 amino acids. CDR1 SGHVS and CDR2 FQNEAQ come from the germline V gene. The CDR3 DNA is TGTGCCAGCAGCCCCCGACAGGGGGCTTTGGTCTACTATGGCTACACCTTC. Its protein product is CASSPRQGALVYYGYTF.